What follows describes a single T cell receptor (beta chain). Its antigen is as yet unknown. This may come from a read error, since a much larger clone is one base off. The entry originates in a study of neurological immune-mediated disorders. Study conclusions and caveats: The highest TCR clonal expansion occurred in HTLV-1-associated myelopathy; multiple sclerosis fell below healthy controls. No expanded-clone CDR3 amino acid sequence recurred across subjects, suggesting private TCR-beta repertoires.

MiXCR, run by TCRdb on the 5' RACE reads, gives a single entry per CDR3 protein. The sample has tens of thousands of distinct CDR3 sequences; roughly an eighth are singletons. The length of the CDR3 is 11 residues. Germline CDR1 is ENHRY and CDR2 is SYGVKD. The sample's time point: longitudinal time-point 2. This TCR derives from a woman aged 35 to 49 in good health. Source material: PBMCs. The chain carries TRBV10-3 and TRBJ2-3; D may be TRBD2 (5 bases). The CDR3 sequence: CAISARDTLYF. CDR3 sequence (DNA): TGTGCCATCAGTGCGAGGGATACGCTGTATTTT.